A selection of T cell receptor beta chains follows, all from one sample in a study of blood T cell repertoires in COVID-19. Data came from immunoSEQ multiplex PCR; TCRdb stores just in-frame clones and leaves some out. Counted here are some 400,000 clones, about nine tenths occurring once; the ten biggest clones make up over 0.7%. Material for sequencing was PBMCs or T cells enriched from blood (not recorded which). The origin of the receptors is a woman in her thirties or forties who had been exposed to COVID-19. Both conserved end residues are part of each CDR3. D genes are given only for firm matches. Some rows have no size entry. The others give once, few or many, or a class for an expanded clone.

v_gene	j_gene	d_gene	abundance	CDR3aa	CDR3nt
TRBV5-1	TRBJ2-2	-	-	CASSLSGSGAGELFF	TGCGCCAGCAGCTTATCGGGGTCAGGGGCCGGGGAGCTGTTTTTT
TRBV24-1	TRBJ2-4	TRBD1	once	CATSGDRGNGKNIQYF	TGTGCCACCAGTGGTGACAGGGGGAATGGAAAAAACATTCAGTACTTC
TRBV18	TRBJ1-5	TRBD1	-	CASSPNLGTGDQPQHF	TGTGCCAGCTCACCCAACCTGGGGACAGGGGATCAGCCCCAGCATTTT
TRBV6-1	TRBJ2-7	-	few	CASSESYEQYF	TGTGCCAGCAGTGAATCGTACGAGCAGTACTTC
TRBV18	TRBJ1-1	-	-	CASSPPTTNEAFF	TGTGCCAGCTCACCACCGACGACAAATGAGGCTTTCTTT
TRBV9	TRBJ1-1	TRBD1	-	CAGGQGLNTEAFF	TGTGCCGGGGGACAGGGATTGAACACTGAAGCTTTCTTT
TRBV11-3	TRBJ2-7	-	-	CASSLTGGYEQYF	TGTGCCAGCAGCTTAACCGGGGGCTACGAGCAGTACTTC
TRBV18	TRBJ1-5	TRBD1	once	CASSPTGLEQPQHF	TGTGCCAGCTCACCGACAGGGCTGGAGCAGCCCCAGCATTTT
TRBV3-1/TRBV3-2	TRBJ2-2	TRBD2	-	CASSPGTSGGTWEELFF	TGTGCCAGCAGCCCCGGGACTAGCGGGGGTACTTGGGAGGAGCTGTTTTTT
TRBV27	TRBJ1-1	-	-	CASSSPAGSNTEAFF	TGTGCCAGCAGTTCCCCGGCAGGGTCGAACACTGAAGCTTTCTTT
TRBV19	TRBJ1-6	TRBD1	-	CASSIKGTGTVGSPLHF	TGTGCCAGTAGTATAAAAGGAACCGGGACAGTTGGTTCACCCCTCCACTTT
TRBV11-2	TRBJ2-1	TRBD2	once	CASSASGGAGEQFF	TGTGCCAGCAGCGCTAGCGGGGGAGCCGGTGAGCAGTTCTTC
TRBV7-6	TRBJ2-1	TRBD2	-	CASSLASGRTLGGDEQFF	TGTGCCAGCAGCTTAGCCAGCGGGAGGACACTTGGGGGGGATGAGCAGTTCTTC
TRBV11-2	TRBJ1-2	-	-	CASSLGSGSFGYGYTF	TGTGCCAGCAGCTTAGGGAGCGGGAGCTTTGGCTATGGCTACACCTTC
TRBV12-3/TRBV12-4	TRBJ2-7	-	-	CASSQGGYEQYF	TGTGCCAGCAGTCAGGGGGGCTACGAGCAGTACTTC
TRBV2	TRBJ1-5	-	-	CASNWRGRDQPQHF	TGTGCCAGCAACTGGAGGGGAAGAGATCAGCCCCAGCATTTT
TRBV7-2	TRBJ2-1	TRBD1	-	CASSPRLLQGKNEQFF	TGTGCCAGCAGCCCGAGACTCCTACAGGGGAAGAATGAGCAGTTCTTC
TRBV19	TRBJ1-1	-	-	CASSTSGRGTEAFF	TGTGCCAGTAGTACTTCTGGCAGGGGCACTGAAGCTTTCTTT
TRBV7-9	TRBJ2-3	-	-	CASSPGQGTDTQYF	TGTGCCAGCAGCCCGGGACAAGGCACAGATACGCAGTATTTT
TRBV7-3	TRBJ2-6	-	once	CASSLTGGSSGANVLTF	TGTGCCAGCAGCTTAACCGGAGGCTCCTCTGGGGCCAACGTCCTGACTTTC
TRBV13	TRBJ1-5	TRBD1	-	CASSLFCVGQFRGYDQPQHF	TGTGCCAGCAGCTTATTCTGCGTGGGACAGTTTAGGGGCTACGATCAGCCCCAGCATTTT
TRBV10-2	TRBJ2-3	TRBD2	-	CASSDPSGGTDTQYF	TGCGCCAGCAGTGACCCTAGCGGGGGAACAGATACGCAGTATTTT
TRBV2	TRBJ1-1	TRBD1	-	CASGDRLTFQAFF	TGTGCCAGCGGGGACAGACTGACTTTTCAGGCTTTCTTT
TRBV30	TRBJ1-6	TRBD1	-	CAWGKGDRGNNSPLHF	TGTGCCTGGGGAAAGGGGGACAGGGGCAATAATTCACCCCTCCACTTT
TRBV7-3	TRBJ2-3	TRBD2	-	CASSLKGSGTGAGTDTQYF	TGTGCCAGCAGCTTAAAAGGTAGCGGGACCGGGGCGGGCACAGATACGCAGTATTTT
TRBV30	TRBJ2-2	-	-	CAYLTPRQYTGELFF	TGTGCCTACCTAACCCCGAGACAGTACACCGGGGAGCTGTTTTTT
TRBV7-2	TRBJ2-1	-	-	CASSLGPSSNEQFF	TGTGCCAGCAGCTTAGGCCCTTCGAGCAATGAGCAGTTCTTC
TRBV5-1	TRBJ1-6	-	-	CASSLAGYSPLHF	TGCGCCAGCAGCTTAGCGGGGTATTCACCCCTCCACTTT
TRBV30	TRBJ1-6	-	-	CAWSQGSDNSPLHF	TGTGCCTGGAGCCAGGGTTCGGATAATTCACCCCTCCACTTT
TRBV18	TRBJ2-1	TRBD1	few	CASSPLGQGNDEQFF	TGTGCCAGCTCACCACTAGGACAGGGGAATGATGAGCAGTTCTTC
TRBV7-3	TRBJ2-2	TRBD2	few	CASSLQGASGNTGELFF	TGTGCCAGCAGCTTACAAGGTGCTAGCGGAAACACCGGGGAGCTGTTTTTT
TRBV27	TRBJ1-5	-	-	CASGGRTVNQPQHF	TGTGCCAGCGGGGGAAGGACAGTAAATCAGCCCCAGCATTTT
TRBV15	TRBJ2-6	-	-	CATSRTESSGANVLTF	TGTGCCACCAGCAGGACAGAGAGCTCTGGGGCCAACGTCCTGACTTTC
TRBV27	TRBJ1-1	-	once	CASSPRQEFITEAFF	TGTGCCAGCAGTCCCAGACAGGAATTTATCACTGAAGCTTTCTTT
TRBV15	TRBJ2-1	TRBD1	-	CATDGQGAGEQFF	TGTGCCACCGACGGACAGGGGGCCGGGGAGCAGTTCTTC
TRBV7-2	TRBJ2-1	TRBD1	-	CASSKSGQGAVEQFF	TGTGCCAGCAGCAAAAGTGGACAGGGGGCGGTTGAGCAGTTCTTC
TRBV18	TRBJ1-5	-	-	CASSPEGTSNQPQHF	TGTGCCAGCTCACCTGAGGGTACCAGCAATCAGCCCCAGCATTTT